These T cell receptor beta chains were read from a single sample in a study of shared clonotypes between healthy human individuals. Assay used: immunoSEQ multiplex PCR; TCRdb lists only in-frame clones, some missing. The data show a few hundred thousand clones, 60% to 80% seen once. Source material: memory CD4+ T cells sorted from blood. The receptors were gathered from a young man in good health. CDR3s include the opening cysteine and the closing phenylalanine or tryptophan. A D gene is named only where the DNA matches it firmly. Clone size appears in some rows only: once, few, many, or a class for an expanded clone.

clone_size: -
v_call: TRBV21-1
j_call: TRBJ2-2
d_call: -
cdr3_aa: CASSNRTYDTGELFF
cdr3_nt: TGTGCCAGCAGCAATAGGACCTATGACACCGGGGAGCTGTTTTTT

clone_size: -
v_call: TRBV7-3
j_call: TRBJ2-3
d_call: TRBD2
cdr3_aa: CASSVSGMNTDTQYF
cdr3_nt: TGTGCCAGCAGCGTCAGCGGGATGAACACAGATACGCAGTATTTT

clone_size: few
v_call: TRBV19
j_call: TRBJ2-7
d_call: TRBD1
cdr3_aa: CASSRVGQGGYEQYF
cdr3_nt: TGTGCCAGTAGTCGCGTCGGACAGGGGGGCTACGAGCAGTACTTC

clone_size: -
v_call: TRBV11-2
j_call: TRBJ2-1
d_call: TRBD2
cdr3_aa: CASSLAPTSGYNEQFF
cdr3_nt: TGTGCCAGCAGCTTAGCCCCCACTAGCGGCTACAATGAGCAGTTCTTC

clone_size: -
v_call: TRBV5-6
j_call: TRBJ2-6
d_call: -
cdr3_aa: CASSLSGANVLTF
cdr3_nt: TGTGCCAGCAGCTTGTCTGGGGCCAACGTCCTGACTTTC

clone_size: -
v_call: TRBV6-1
j_call: TRBJ2-7
d_call: -
cdr3_aa: CASSEATLSEQYF
cdr3_nt: TGTGCCAGCAGTGAAGCCACCTTGTCCGAGCAGTACTTC

clone_size: once
v_call: TRBV5-1
j_call: TRBJ1-2
d_call: -
cdr3_aa: CASSLRGNYGYTF
cdr3_nt: TGCGCCAGCAGCTTAAGGGGAAACTATGGCTACACCTTC

clone_size: -
v_call: TRBV19
j_call: TRBJ1-1
d_call: -
cdr3_aa: CASSEQGFVTEAFF
cdr3_nt: TGTGCCAGTAGTGAACAGGGTTTTGTCACTGAAGCTTTCTTT

clone_size: -
v_call: TRBV18
j_call: TRBJ2-2
d_call: TRBD1
cdr3_aa: CASSLQGAGELFF
cdr3_nt: TGTGCCAGCTCACTTCAGGGGGCCGGGGAGCTGTTTTTT

clone_size: -
v_call: TRBV7-9
j_call: TRBJ2-3
d_call: TRBD1
cdr3_aa: CASSLGDRVSDTQYF
cdr3_nt: TGTGCCAGCAGCTTAGGAGACAGGGTATCGGATACGCAGTATTTT

clone_size: few
v_call: TRBV9
j_call: TRBJ2-5
d_call: TRBD2
cdr3_aa: CASSEGLAGGLQETQYF
cdr3_nt: TGTGCCAGCAGCGAGGGACTAGCGGGAGGACTCCAAGAGACCCAGTACTTC

clone_size: -
v_call: TRBV5-4
j_call: TRBJ2-5
d_call: TRBD2
cdr3_aa: CASSSPTSGKETQYF
cdr3_nt: TGTGCCAGCAGCTCACCGACTAGCGGGAAAGAGACCCAGTACTTC

clone_size: few
v_call: TRBV2
j_call: TRBJ1-1
d_call: -
cdr3_aa: CASTLTEGGTEAFF
cdr3_nt: TGTGCCAGCACCTTGACAGAGGGGGGCACTGAAGCTTTCTTT

clone_size: -
v_call: TRBV19
j_call: TRBJ2-1
d_call: TRBD2
cdr3_aa: CASSIGLAGDMFF
cdr3_nt: TGTGCCAGTAGTATTGGACTAGCGGGAGATATGTTCTTC

clone_size: once
v_call: TRBV7-9
j_call: TRBJ2-7
d_call: -
cdr3_aa: CASSLSGSSYEQYF
cdr3_nt: TGTGCCAGCAGCTTATCCGGGAGCTCCTACGAGCAGTACTTC

clone_size: -
v_call: TRBV6-1
j_call: TRBJ2-4
d_call: -
cdr3_aa: CASSESGGKNIQYF
cdr3_nt: TGTGCCAGCAGTGAATCCGGAGGCAAAAACATTCAGTACTTC

clone_size: few
v_call: TRBV5-4
j_call: TRBJ1-3
d_call: -
cdr3_aa: CASSLGTAGNTIYF
cdr3_nt: TGTGCCAGCAGCTTGGGGACAGCTGGAAACACCATATATTTT

clone_size: -
v_call: TRBV29-1
j_call: TRBJ2-6
d_call: -
cdr3_aa: CSVANVLGGLEFGANVLTF
cdr3_nt: TGCAGCGTTGCCAACGTGCTCGGAGGCCTTGAGTTTGGGGCCAACGTCCTGACTTTC

clone_size: -
v_call: TRBV30
j_call: TRBJ2-5
d_call: -
cdr3_aa: CAWSQSSSETQYF
cdr3_nt: TGTGCCTGGAGTCAGAGTTCGAGTGAGACCCAGTACTTC

clone_size: -
v_call: TRBV20-1
j_call: TRBJ2-4
d_call: -
cdr3_aa: CSASRPPNF
cdr3_nt: TGCAGTGCTTCACGGCCCCCTAACTTC

clone_size: -
v_call: TRBV7-9
j_call: TRBJ1-5
d_call: -
cdr3_aa: CASSPVGQPQHF
cdr3_nt: TGTGCCAGCAGCCCCGTGGGGCAGCCCCAGCATTTT

clone_size: -
v_call: TRBV5-1
j_call: TRBJ1-4
d_call: -
cdr3_aa: CASREGATNEKLFF
cdr3_nt: TGCGCCAGCCGGGAGGGTGCTACAAATGAAAAACTGTTTTTT

clone_size: -
v_call: TRBV2
j_call: TRBJ1-4
d_call: TRBD1
cdr3_aa: CASSPGQGGEKLFF
cdr3_nt: TGTGCCAGCAGCCCGGGACAGGGAGGGGAAAAACTGTTTTTT

clone_size: few
v_call: TRBV6-1
j_call: TRBJ2-7
d_call: -
cdr3_aa: CASSTRSSGEQYF
cdr3_nt: TGTGCCAGCTCTACCAGGTCCTCGGGGGAGCAGTACTTC

clone_size: few
v_call: TRBV6-6
j_call: TRBJ1-2
d_call: -
cdr3_aa: CASSYGVRTNYGYTF
cdr3_nt: TGTGCCAGCAGTTACGGAGTCCGGACGAACTATGGCTACACCTTC

clone_size: -
v_call: TRBV5-1
j_call: TRBJ1-5
d_call: -
cdr3_aa: CASSLDSYSNQPQHF
cdr3_nt: TGCGCCAGCAGCTTGGATAGTTATAGCAATCAGCCCCAGCATTTT

clone_size: few
v_call: TRBV4-1
j_call: TRBJ2-7
d_call: -
cdr3_aa: CASSQDMDREQYF
cdr3_nt: TGCGCCAGCAGCCAAGATATGGATCGCGAGCAGTACTTC

clone_size: -
v_call: TRBV10-2
j_call: TRBJ2-3
d_call: -
cdr3_aa: CASSGLLDNADTQYF
cdr3_nt: TGCGCCAGCAGTGGATTACTAGATAACGCAGATACGCAGTATTTT

clone_size: -
v_call: TRBV27
j_call: TRBJ2-2
d_call: -
cdr3_aa: CASSPGDAGELFF
cdr3_nt: TGTGCCAGCAGTCCAGGGGACGCCGGGGAGCTGTTTTTT

clone_size: few
v_call: TRBV27
j_call: TRBJ2-7
d_call: TRBD2
cdr3_aa: CASSLSVAGRYEQYF
cdr3_nt: TGTGCCAGCAGTTTATCGGTAGCGGGACGCTACGAGCAGTACTTC

clone_size: -
v_call: TRBV5-1
j_call: TRBJ2-5
d_call: TRBD2
cdr3_aa: CASSRRPTPSQSGREETQYF
cdr3_nt: TGCGCCAGCAGCCGCCGTCCGACTCCGAGTCAAAGCGGGAGGGAGGAGACCCAGTACTTC

clone_size: -
v_call: TRBV4-3
j_call: TRBJ1-5
d_call: -
cdr3_aa: CASSQEYEGAQPQHF
cdr3_nt: TGCGCCAGCAGCCAAGAATATGAGGGTGCTCAGCCCCAGCATTTT

clone_size: few
v_call: TRBV2
j_call: TRBJ1-2
d_call: -
cdr3_aa: CASSESFGNYGYTF
cdr3_nt: TGTGCCAGCAGTGAGTCCTTTGGGAACTATGGCTACACCTTC

clone_size: -
v_call: TRBV19
j_call: TRBJ1-1
d_call: -
cdr3_aa: CASSFPRAEAFF
cdr3_nt: TGTGCCAGTAGCTTTCCTCGGGCCGAAGCTTTCTTT

clone_size: -
v_call: TRBV27
j_call: TRBJ2-7
d_call: TRBD2
cdr3_aa: CASSFRGRVNEQYF
cdr3_nt: TGTGCCAGCAGTTTTCGGGGGAGGGTTAACGAGCAGTACTTC

clone_size: once
v_call: TRBV11-3
j_call: TRBJ2-2
d_call: TRBD1
cdr3_aa: CASSLGSWTGVTGELFF
cdr3_nt: TGTGCCAGCAGCTTAGGATCATGGACAGGGGTCACCGGGGAGCTGTTTTTT

clone_size: -
v_call: TRBV18
j_call: TRBJ1-1
d_call: -
cdr3_aa: CASSSGMNTEAFF
cdr3_nt: TGTGCCAGCTCATCGGGGATGAACACTGAAGCTTTCTTT

clone_size: many
v_call: TRBV18
j_call: TRBJ1-4
d_call: TRBD1
cdr3_aa: CASSPKTGEAKLFF
cdr3_nt: TGTGCCAGCTCACCTAAAACAGGGGAAGCAAAACTGTTTTTT

clone_size: -
v_call: TRBV28
j_call: TRBJ2-7
d_call: -
cdr3_aa: CASSPGSDAYEQYF
cdr3_nt: TGTGCCAGCAGCCCCGGGAGCGACGCCTACGAGCAGTACTTC